This is a list of T cell receptor beta chains from one sample in a study of shared clonotypes between healthy human individuals. Measured with immunoSEQ multiplex PCR; TCRdb has only the in-frame clones, and not every one. The sample includes about 1.9 million clones, roughly 93% of them seen just once. The sequenced sample was naive CD8+ T cells from PBMCs. The receptors here all came from a man in his late teens or twenties in good health. Some clones in this sample may be carry-over from other donors' samples. CDR3s include the opening cysteine and the closing phenylalanine or tryptophan. Each record gives: CDR3 DNA, CDR3 protein, D gene, clone size, CDR3 length, V gene, J gene. A D gene is named only where the DNA matches it firmly. Only some rows state a clone size, as once, few, many or a class for expanded clones.

TGTGCCACCAGCGGGCGTTGGGCGGGAGCTACAGATACGCAGTATTTT	CATSGRWAGATDTQYF	TRBD2	-	16	TRBV15	TRBJ2-3
TGTGCCAGCAGCTTAATGTTGGCGGTCGGCGCCTACAATGAGCAGTTCTTC	CASSLMLAVGAYNEQFF	-	-	17	TRBV7-8	TRBJ2-1
TGTGCCAGCAGTTGGGACCAGAAATCCTACGAGCAGTACTTC	CASSWDQKSYEQYF	-	-	14	TRBV5-4	TRBJ2-7
TGTGCCAGCAGCTCACTAGCGGGAGGGGTGGATGAGCAGTTCTTC	CASSSLAGGVDEQFF	TRBD2	-	15	TRBV11-2	TRBJ2-1
TGTGCCAGCAGCTTAGCGTCCGGGACTAGCGGCCAGGTTAGGCAGTTCTTC	CASSLASGTSGQVRQFF	TRBD2	-	17	TRBV7-6	TRBJ2-1
TGCGCCAGCAGCTTGGGGATCTCCTACGAGCAGTACTTC	CASSLGISYEQYF	-	few	13	TRBV5-1	TRBJ2-7
TGTGCCAGCTCACCGGGGACTAGAAGCTACAATGAGCAGTTCTTC	CASSPGTRSYNEQFF	TRBD2	-	15	TRBV18	TRBJ2-1
TGTGCCAGCAGCTTGGCCAGGGAATACGAGCAGTACTTC	CASSLAREYEQYF	-	-	13	TRBV5-4	TRBJ2-7
TGTGCCAGCGGTTGGGGAACGCGGGGCTCTGGGGCCAACGTCCTGACTTTC	CASGWGTRGSGANVLTF	-	-	17	TRBV2	TRBJ2-6
TGTGCCAGCAGACCAAGACAGGGTAATACTCCTGGCACTGAAGCTTTCTTT	CASRPRQGNTPGTEAFF	TRBD1	-	17	TRBV27	TRBJ1-1
TGTGCCAGCAGTTTATGGGACAGGGGGACTGAAGCTTTCTTT	CASSLWDRGTEAFF	TRBD1	few	14	TRBV27	TRBJ1-1
TGTGCCAGCAGCCCCCGGCCGGCCAAAAACATTCAGTACTTC	CASSPRPAKNIQYF	-	once	14	TRBV7-8	TRBJ2-4
TGTGCCTGGAGTGTCGGTAGCGGGATTGGAAATGAGCAGTTCTTC	CAWSVGSGIGNEQFF	TRBD2	-	15	TRBV30	TRBJ2-1
TGTGCCAGCAGAGCAACAGCGAACACTGAAGCTTTCTTT	CASRATANTEAFF	-	-	13	TRBV2	TRBJ1-1
TGTGCCAGCAGCAACCACCAGGGGGCGCATGAGGGCTACACCTTC	CASSNHQGAHEGYTF	TRBD1	-	15	TRBV27	TRBJ1-2
TGTGCCAGCAGTTTATCGTACGGAATCTACGAGCAGTACTTC	CASSLSYGIYEQYF	-	-	14	TRBV27	TRBJ2-7
TGTGCCAGCAGCTCGAACGGACAGACCTACGAGCAGTACTTC	CASSSNGQTYEQYF	-	-	14	TRBV4-2	TRBJ2-7
TGCAGCGTTGATCTAGGGCAGGGCTACGAGCAGTACTTC	CSVDLGQGYEQYF	-	-	13	TRBV29-1	TRBJ2-7
TGTGCCAGCAGTCCTTCCTCCGGGACGGAATCCTACGAGCAGTACTTC	CASSPSSGTESYEQYF	-	-	16	TRBV27	TRBJ2-7
TGTGCCAGCAGTGAGGGACACTACAATGAGCAGTTCTTC	CASSEGHYNEQFF	-	once	13	TRBV6-1	TRBJ2-1
TGTGCCAGCAGCTTAGATGGGGCTAGCATCTCGTCCTACGAGCAGTACTTC	CASSLDGASISSYEQYF	-	-	17	TRBV7-9	TRBJ2-7
TGTGCCAGCAGCCCGGGGACGGGGGCTGAGCAGTTCTTC	CASSPGTGAEQFF	-	-	13	TRBV7-2	TRBJ2-1
TGCGCCAGCAGCGACATTGGGGATACGCAGTATTTT	CASSDIGDTQYF	-	-	12	TRBV5-1	TRBJ2-3
TGTGCCAGCGGCGGGGTTCTCACAGATACGCAGTATTTT	CASGGVLTDTQYF	-	-	13	TRBV7-6	TRBJ2-3
TGTGCCAGTAGTGTCCCCGGACGGAGGAGAGACACTGAAGCTTTCTTT	CASSVPGRRRDTEAFF	-	-	16	TRBV19	TRBJ1-1
TGTGCCAGCAGCGTCCCTCAGGGGGGAGGGCCCTACGAGCAGTACTTC	CASSVPQGGGPYEQYF	-	-	16	TRBV7-9	TRBJ2-7
TGTGCCAGCAGCTTGGGGCATAGCAATCAGCCCCAGCATTTT	CASSLGHSNQPQHF	-	-	14	TRBV7-9	TRBJ1-5
TGTGCCAGCAGTGACCGGGACGGAGCTAATGAAAAACTGTTTTTT	CASSDRDGANEKLFF	-	-	15	TRBV25-1	TRBJ1-4
TGTGCCAGCAGCCCACGTGGGCTAGCGGGGGGCGAACAGTACTTC	CASSPRGLAGGEQYF	TRBD2	-	15	TRBV14	TRBJ2-7
TGTGCCAGCAGTTCCTCATGGGACAGCGCGAATGAGCAGTTCTTC	CASSSSWDSANEQFF	TRBD1	-	15	TRBV27	TRBJ2-1
TGTGCCAGCAGCAGTCCATGGGACAGGGAGGTACCAGCTAACTATGGCTACACCTTC	CASSSPWDREVPANYGYTF	TRBD1	-	19	TRBV9	TRBJ1-2
TGTGCCACCACTTCGCGGGGGAACACTGAAGCTTTCTTT	CATTSRGNTEAFF	-	-	13	TRBV27	TRBJ1-1
TGCGCCAGCAGCTCTGAGGTCTTAGGAGGCCACGAGCAGTACTTC	CASSSEVLGGHEQYF	-	-	15	TRBV5-1	TRBJ2-7
TGCGCCAGCAGCCCTCATTCTGAGACGATGAACACTGAAGCTTTCTTT	CASSPHSETMNTEAFF	-	-	16	TRBV4-1	TRBJ1-1
TGTGCCAGCAGCGCCAAAGGGACAGGGAGAGACTACAATGAGCAGTTCTTC	CASSAKGTGRDYNEQFF	TRBD1	-	17	TRBV27	TRBJ2-1
TGTGCCAGCAGCCGCCGGGAAGGGACTAATGAAAAACTGTTTTTT	CASSRREGTNEKLFF	-	once	15	TRBV4-2	TRBJ1-4
TGTGCCAGCAGCTTAATAGTCACGAGCACAGATACGCAGTATTTT	CASSLIVTSTDTQYF	-	-	15	TRBV7-2	TRBJ2-3
TGTGCCAGCAGTTACTCGTCCGGACTAGCCTACAATGAGCAGTTCTTC	CASSYSSGLAYNEQFF	TRBD2	-	16	TRBV6-5	TRBJ2-1
TGTGCCAGCAGCGGACAGGGGGCGGACGAGCAGTACTTC	CASSGQGADEQYF	TRBD1	-	13	TRBV7-8	TRBJ2-7
TGTGCCAGCAGTTTTAGGGGGAGGGACTACGAGCAGTACTTC	CASSFRGRDYEQYF	-	-	14	TRBV27	TRBJ2-7
TGTGCCAGCAGCCCTGACCGGATCGAGCAGTACTTC	CASSPDRIEQYF	-	-	12	TRBV7-9	TRBJ2-7
TGTGCCACCAGCAGAGGGGCGGACTACGAGCAGTACTTC	CATSRGADYEQYF	-	-	13	TRBV15	TRBJ2-7
TGTGCCAGCAGTTTAGGGACAGGGGTGAATGAGCAGTTCTTC	CASSLGTGVNEQFF	TRBD1	-	14	TRBV28	TRBJ2-1
TGCGCCAGCAGCCAAGACGGGACAGGGGCGGAGACCCAGTACTTC	CASSQDGTGAETQYF	TRBD1	-	15	TRBV4-3	TRBJ2-5
TGTGCCAGCAGCCAAGGGAGGGGGTACGAGCAGTACTTC	CASSQGRGYEQYF	-	-	13	TRBV14	TRBJ2-7
TGTGCCAGCAGTCCGGCGACTAGCGGGTCGTACGAGCAGTACTTC	CASSPATSGSYEQYF	TRBD2	-	15	TRBV27	TRBJ2-7
TGTGCCAGCAGCCCTCCCTCGGGGGGAAATCTTGGAAACACCATATATTTT	CASSPPSGGNLGNTIYF	-	-	17	TRBV7-9	TRBJ1-3
TGTGCCAGCAGCGTGACAGGGGGCGAGGAGACCCAGTACTTC	CASSVTGGEETQYF	TRBD1	-	14	TRBV9	TRBJ2-5
TGCGCCAGCAGCCAAGCCCCATTAGGGGCAGTTGAGCAGCCCCAGCATTTT	CASSQAPLGAVEQPQHF	-	-	17	TRBV4-1	TRBJ1-5
TGTGCCAGCAGTCTAGCCGGGACATACTACGAGCAGTACTTC	CASSLAGTYYEQYF	-	-	14	TRBV28	TRBJ2-7
TGTGCTTTAAGGGGGACTAGGGGAGATACGCAGTATTTT	CALRGTRGDTQYF	TRBD2	-	13	TRBV2	TRBJ2-3
TGTGCCAGCAGTCCCTATAGCGGGAACTACAATGAGCAGTTCTTC	CASSPYSGNYNEQFF	TRBD2	-	15	TRBV28	TRBJ2-1
TGTGCCAGCAGTTACGGAGGACCCAGGACCCAGTACTTC	CASSYGGPRTQYF	-	-	13	TRBV6-6	TRBJ2-5
TGTGCCAGCAGCGGGACAGGGGGTCCCTACGAGCAGTACTTC	CASSGTGGPYEQYF	TRBD1	-	14	TRBV4-2	TRBJ2-7